This passage covers 26 T cell receptor beta chains from one sample sequenced in a study of shared clonotypes between healthy human individuals. Naive CD8 cells were CD45RO-negative, positively selected for CCR7, excluding terminally differentiated effector memory CD45RA+ cells. This table comes from immunoSEQ multiplex PCR, and its TCRdb copy is limited to in-frame clones, with some not included. The data contain about 680,000 clones, about 91% of them singletons. Sequencing was done on a sample of naive CD8+ T cells sorted from blood. These receptor sequences come from a man aged 25 to 45 in good health.

The chain links TRBV4-3 to TRBJ1-4, with D maybe TRBD1 (6 bases). The V gene's germline CDR1 is LGHNA and CDR2 YSLEER. V gave up 0 bases and J gave up 10 bases, with 12 bases separating them. CDR3 length: 14 amino acids. CDR3 residues: CASSQDRGEGKLFF. The DNA of the CDR3 is TGCGCCAGCAGCCAAGATAGGGGGGAAGGAAAACTGTTTTTT.

In its sample, this clone was seen once. V usage is TRBV14 and J usage is TRBJ2-2; D gene uncertain. CDR3 length: 16 residues. Germline V gives CDR1 SGHDN, CDR2 FVKESK. V lost 4 bases, J lost 3 bases, and 15 bases lay in between. CDR3: CASSPFLMPHTGELFF. The CDR3 DNA follows: TGTGCCAGCAGCCCTTTTTTAATGCCCCACACCGGGGAGCTGTTTTTT.

This rearrangement joins TRBV25-1 to TRBJ2-7; no clear D gene. V gave up 2 bases and J gave up 4 bases, with 12 bases separating them. Germline CDR1 reads MGHDK; CDR2 reads SYGVNS. CDR3 length: 14 residues. CDR3 sequence (DNA): TGTGCCAGCAGTGAACACCCCCCTGGTTACGAGCAGTACTTC. Translated, it gives CASSEHPPGYEQYF.

The genes are TRBV27 and TRBJ2-1; TRBD2 matches 7 bases. There are 15 residues in the CDR3. The germline gives CDR1 MNHEY, CDR2 SMNVEV (reference sequence). The trim removed 5 bases at V and 6 bases at J, leaving 10 bases unmatched. The CDR3 DNA is TGTGCCAGCAGTCCCGGGACTAACCCCTTCAATGAGCAGTTCTTC. It specifies CASSPGTNPFNEQFF.

CDR3 in DNA: TGCGCCAGCAGCTTTTTCCGTGGAGGGCCCCATCTAGAGACCCAGTACTTC. This codes for CASSFFRGGPHLETQYF. The chain carries TRBV5-1 and TRBJ2-5, with D perhaps matching TRBD2 (6 bases). Per the germline V gene, CDR1 is SGHRS and CDR2 is YFSETQ. The ends were cut back, 2 bases at V and 4 bases at J, with 21 bases in the middle. This CDR3 comprises 17 residues. Full variable domain (rest looked up from reference TRBV5-1 and TRBJ2-5): KAGVTQTPRYLIKTRGQQVTLSCSPISGHRSVSWYQQTPGQGLQFLFEYFSETQRNKGNFPGRFSGRQFSNSRSEMNVSTLELGDSALYLCASSFFRGGPHLETQYFGPGTRLLVL.

The chain combines TRBV9 with TRBJ2-1; D gene ambiguous. Germline V lookup: CDR1 SGDLS, CDR2 YYNGEE. This CDR3 has 16 amino acids. V was clipped by 0 bases and J by 0 bases, with 10 bases between them. CDR3 in amino acids: CASSVEYESSYNEQFF. CDR3 nucleotides: TGTGCCAGCAGCGTAGAATACGAGAGCTCCTACAATGAGCAGTTCTTC.

This clone came up a few times. The V and J genes are TRBV27 and TRBJ1-1; no reliable D call. Germline V CDR1 and CDR2: MNHEY, SMNVEV (reference sequence). This CDR3 spans 11 amino acids. CDR3 protein: CAAGAGTEAFF. Written as DNA, the CDR3 is TGTGCGGCGGGAGCTGGCACTGAAGCTTTCTTT.

J is TRBJ2-7 and V is TRBV27; 8 positions agree with TRBD2. Germline CDR1 and CDR2: MNHEY and SMNVEV (reference sequence). This CDR3 region has 17 residues. V gave up 3 bases and J gave up 2 bases; unmatched junction bases: 12. CDR3 protein: CASSLGRSGGDTYEQYF. CDR3 DNA: TGTGCCAGCAGTTTGGGGAGAAGCGGGGGAGATACCTACGAGCAGTACTTC.

The J gene is TRBJ2-3, the V gene TRBV7-8; 8 bases are shared with TRBD1. Unmatched junction bases numbered 11, after V lost 6 bases and J lost 3 bases. The length of the CDR3 is 16 residues. Germline V gene sequence: CDR1 SGHVS, CDR2 FQNEAQ. The CDR3 is CASSYNRGAATDTQYF. Here the CDR3 DNA reads TGTGCCAGCAGTTACAACAGGGGGGCGGCGACAGATACGCAGTATTTT.

J is TRBJ2-5 and V is TRBV27; 12 bases agree with TRBD1. The germline CDR1 and CDR2 sequences are MNHEY and SMNVEV (reference sequence). V lost 4 bases and J lost 5; bases outside the gene matches: 8. The CDR3 is made up of 16 amino acids. The DNA for the CDR3 is TGTGCCAGCAGTTCCCTAGGGACAGGGGGCGAGGAGACCCAGTACTTC. It is translated as CASSSLGTGGEETQYF.

The chain is built from TRBV7-9 and TRBJ2-5, with a weak D call TRBD2 (6 bases). The CDR3 consists of 14 residues. Trimming left V 5 bases short and J 10 bases short, with 20 bases between. The germline CDR1 and CDR2 sequences are SEHNR and FQNEAQ (reference sequence). The CDR3 is CASSVGTPTRGQYF. Written as DNA, the CDR3 is TGTGCCAGCAGCGTCGGGACTCCAACGCGGGGCCAGTACTTC. Using reference TRBV7-9 and TRBJ2-5 for the parts outside the CDR3, the full variable domain is DTGVSQNPRHKITKRGQNVTFRCDPISEHNRLYWYRQTLGQGPEFLTYFQNEAQLEKSRLLSDRFSAERPKGSFSTLEIQRTEQGDSAMYLCASSVGTPTRGQYFGPGTRLLVL.

This clone occurred once. The chain combines TRBV5-5 with TRBJ1-1, with 8 bases that match TRBD1. There are 14 residues in the CDR3. Per germline, CDR1 SGHKS and CDR2 YYEKEE (reference sequence). The J segment lost 1 base and the V segment lost 3 bases, leaving 2 bases of the junction unmatched. CDR3 DNA: TGTGCCAGCAGCTGGGACAGGTGGAACACTGAAGCTTTCTTT. Translating gives CASSWDRWNTEAFF.

V is TRBV4-1 and J is TRBJ2-7; D uncertain. V gave up 0 bases and J gave up 0 bases, with 6 bases separating them. The CDR3 spans 14 residues. CDR1 is MGHRA and CDR2 is YSYEKL in the germline V gene. CDR3 bases: TGCGCCAGCAGCCAAGATAGGGACTCCTACGAGCAGTACTTC. The encoded protein is CASSQDRDSYEQYF.

V is TRBV6-6 and J is TRBJ2-1; perhaps TRBD1 as D (6 bases). Germline CDR1 reads MNHNY; CDR2 reads SVGAGI (reference sequence). The CDR3 is 14 residues long. Trimming shortened V by 3 bases and J by 4 bases, and 10 bases separated the two germline ends. This CDR3 is CASSYRTDYNEQFF. For the CDR3, the DNA is TGTGCCAGCAGTTATCGGACAGATTACAATGAGCAGTTCTTC.

The J gene is TRBJ2-7, the V gene TRBV6-5; TRBD1 agrees at 8 bases. V dropped 6 bases and J dropped 3; count of bases not matched to a gene: 7. The germline V gene encodes CDR1 MNHEY and CDR2 SVGAGI. The CDR3 covers 14 residues. The CDR3 coding sequence is TGTGCCAGCAGGCGGGACAGGTTCATCTACGAGCAGTACTTC. Translating gives CASRRDRFIYEQYF.

The chain employs TRBV27 and TRBJ1-1; no firm D call. Germline V CDR1 and CDR2: MNHEY, SMNVEV (reference sequence). Deletions cut 3 bases from V and 2 bases from J, with 10 bases between. CDR3 length: 14 amino acids. CDR3 DNA: TGTGCCAGCAGTTTGCTGTCAGATAACACTGAAGCTTTCTTT. Translating it yields CASSLLSDNTEAFF.

The rearrangement uses TRBV20-1 and TRBJ2-1, with D hard to call. The CDR3 consists of 11 residues. CDR1 DFQATT and CDR2 SNEGSKA come from the germline V gene (reference sequence). V was trimmed by 3 bases and J by 6 bases, leaving 6 bases between them. CDR3 coding DNA: TGCAGTGCTAGTCGTGGCAATGAGCAGTTCTTC. It is translated as CSASRGNEQFF.

V gene TRBV27 combines with J gene TRBJ2-7; a possible D gene is TRBD1 (6 bases). CDR3 length: 16 amino acids. V was pared by 5 bases and J by 0 bases, with 17 bases between. Germline-derived CDR1 and CDR2 are MNHEY and SMNVEV (reference sequence). In DNA form, the CDR3 reads TGTGCCAGCAGTAGAGACCTAGGGGGTATCTCCTACGAGCAGTACTTC. As protein: CASSRDLGGISYEQYF.

The chain links TRBV7-2 to TRBJ2-7; 9 bases map to TRBD1. V was clipped by 5 bases and J by 0 bases; unmatched bases: 14. The CDR3 extends over 18 amino acids. Per germline, CDR1 SGHTA and CDR2 FQGNSA. DNA for the CDR3: TGTGCCAGCAGCCCCCCACCGGGACAGGGAACCTCCTCCTACGAGCAGTACTTC. Protein product: CASSPPPGQGTSSYEQYF.

The chain combines TRBV27 with TRBJ2-7, with 8 bases that match TRBD1. V lost 6 bases, J lost 2 bases, and 6 bases stayed unmatched. The CDR3 is 14 residues long. CDR1 MNHEY and CDR2 SMNVEV come from the germline V gene (reference sequence). The CDR3 protein is CASSPRTGTYEQYF. The CDR3 region has the DNA TGTGCCAGCAGCCCGAGGACAGGGACCTACGAGCAGTACTTC.

The V gene is TRBV7-9, the J gene TRBJ1-3; D is uncertain. In germline, CDR1 is SEHNR, CDR2 FQNEAQ (reference sequence). Trimming shortened V by 10 bases and J by 0 bases, and 16 bases separated the two germline ends. This CDR3 comprises 15 residues. The CDR3 loop is CANQNPVGSGNTIYF. The DNA for the CDR3 is TGTGCCAACCAGAACCCGGTCGGCTCTGGAAACACCATATATTTT.

This chain uses TRBV28 with TRBJ1-2; D not certain. The CDR3 is made up of 15 amino acids. From germline, CDR1 is MDHEN and CDR2 SYDVKM. The germline V and J ends were trimmed by 5 bases and 6 bases, with 19 bases remaining between them. In DNA form, the CDR3 reads TGTGCCAGCAGTCGAAGCCTCGGTGGCGCGGATGGCTACACCTTC. Translating gives CASSRSLGGADGYTF.

This rearrangement joins TRBV28 to TRBJ2-4, with a tentative D call TRBD1 (5 bases). This CDR3 has 14 residues. Germline CDR1 and CDR2: MDHEN and SYDVKM. V was clipped by 6 bases and J by 8 bases, with 17 bases between them. CDR3 sequence reads: CASSSSPDSYIQYF. The CDR3 DNA follows: TGTGCCAGCAGCTCCTCCCCAGACAGTTACATTCAGTACTTC.

This chain links TRBV28 with TRBJ2-5; 11 bases match TRBD2. Germline lookup yields CDR1 MDHEN and CDR2 SYDVKM. Germline trimming cut 6 bases from V and 3 bases from J; bases unmatched to any gene: 9. The CDR3 runs to 16 residues. CDR3 nucleotide sequence: TGTGCCAGCAGCCGCCGACTAGCGGGGACGGAAGAGACCCAGTACTTC. It translates to CASSRRLAGTEETQYF.

The chain couples TRBV27 to TRBJ2-7; 7 bases agree with TRBD2. In germline, CDR1 is MNHEY, CDR2 SMNVEV (reference sequence). V lost 3 bases to trimming and J lost 5 bases; unmatched junction nucleotides: 4. The CDR3 length is 13 residues. The CDR3 DNA is TGTGCCAGCAGTTTTGGGGGGGTCGACGAGCAGTACTTC. This codes for CASSFGGVDEQYF.

In its sample, this clone was seen once. J is TRBJ2-7 and V is TRBV5-1, with D uncertain. Germline V lookup: CDR1 SGHRS, CDR2 YFSETQ. V was trimmed by 2 bases and J by 1 base, leaving 13 bases between them. The CDR3 spans 15 residues. CDR3: CASSLSMTGSYEQYF. The CDR3 coding sequence is TGCGCCAGCAGCTTATCTATGACTGGATCCTACGAGCAGTACTTC.